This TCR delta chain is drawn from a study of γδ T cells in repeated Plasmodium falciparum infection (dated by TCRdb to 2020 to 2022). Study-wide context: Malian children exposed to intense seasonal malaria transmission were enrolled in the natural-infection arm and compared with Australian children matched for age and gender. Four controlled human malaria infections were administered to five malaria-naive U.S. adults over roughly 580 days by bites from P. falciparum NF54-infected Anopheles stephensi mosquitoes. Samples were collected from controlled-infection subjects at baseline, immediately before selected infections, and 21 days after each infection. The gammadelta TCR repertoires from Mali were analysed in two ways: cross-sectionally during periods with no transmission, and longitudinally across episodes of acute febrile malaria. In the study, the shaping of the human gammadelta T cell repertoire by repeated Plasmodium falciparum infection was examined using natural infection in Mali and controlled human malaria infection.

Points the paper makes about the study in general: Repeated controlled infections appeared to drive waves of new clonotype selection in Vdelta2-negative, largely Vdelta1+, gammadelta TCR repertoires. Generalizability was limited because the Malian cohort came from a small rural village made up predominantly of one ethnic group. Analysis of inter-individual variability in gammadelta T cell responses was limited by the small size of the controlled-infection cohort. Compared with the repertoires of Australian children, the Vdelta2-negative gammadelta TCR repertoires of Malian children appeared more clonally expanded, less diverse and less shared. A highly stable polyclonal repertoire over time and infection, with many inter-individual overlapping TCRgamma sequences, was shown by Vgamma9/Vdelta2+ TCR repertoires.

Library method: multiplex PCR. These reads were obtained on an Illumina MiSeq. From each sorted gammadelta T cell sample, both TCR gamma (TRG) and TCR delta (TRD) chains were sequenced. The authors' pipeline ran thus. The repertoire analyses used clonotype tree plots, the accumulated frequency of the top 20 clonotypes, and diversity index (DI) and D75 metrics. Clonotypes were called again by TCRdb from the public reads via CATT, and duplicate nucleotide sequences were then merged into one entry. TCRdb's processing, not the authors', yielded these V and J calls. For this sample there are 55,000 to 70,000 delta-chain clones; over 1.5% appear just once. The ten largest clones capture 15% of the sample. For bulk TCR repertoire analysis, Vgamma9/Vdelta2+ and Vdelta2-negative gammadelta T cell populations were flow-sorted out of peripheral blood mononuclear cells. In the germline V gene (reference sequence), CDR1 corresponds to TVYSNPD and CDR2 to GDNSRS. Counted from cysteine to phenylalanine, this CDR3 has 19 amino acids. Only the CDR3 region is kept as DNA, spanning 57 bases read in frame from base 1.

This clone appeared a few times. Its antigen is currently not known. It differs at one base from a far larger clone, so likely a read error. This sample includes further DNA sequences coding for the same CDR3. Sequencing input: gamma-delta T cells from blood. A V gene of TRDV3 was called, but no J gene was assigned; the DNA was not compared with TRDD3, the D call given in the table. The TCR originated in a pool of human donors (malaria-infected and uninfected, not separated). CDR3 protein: CALVPLRGITPGYTDKLIF. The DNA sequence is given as TGTGCCTTAGTTCCTCTCCGGGGGATAACGCCGGGGTACACCGATAAGCTCATCTTT.